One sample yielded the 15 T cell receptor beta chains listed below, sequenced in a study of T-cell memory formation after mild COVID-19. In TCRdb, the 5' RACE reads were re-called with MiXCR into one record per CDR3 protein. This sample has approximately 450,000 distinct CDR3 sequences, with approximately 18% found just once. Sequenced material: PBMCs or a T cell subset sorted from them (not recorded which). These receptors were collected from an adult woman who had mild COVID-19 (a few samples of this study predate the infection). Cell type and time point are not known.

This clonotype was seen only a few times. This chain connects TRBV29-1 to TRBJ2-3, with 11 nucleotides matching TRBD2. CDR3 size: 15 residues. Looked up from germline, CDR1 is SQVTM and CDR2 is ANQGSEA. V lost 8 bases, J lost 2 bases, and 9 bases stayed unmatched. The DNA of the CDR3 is TGCAGCTTGTTAGCGGGAGGGCGCGTCACAGATACGCAGTATTTT. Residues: CSLLAGGRVTDTQYF.

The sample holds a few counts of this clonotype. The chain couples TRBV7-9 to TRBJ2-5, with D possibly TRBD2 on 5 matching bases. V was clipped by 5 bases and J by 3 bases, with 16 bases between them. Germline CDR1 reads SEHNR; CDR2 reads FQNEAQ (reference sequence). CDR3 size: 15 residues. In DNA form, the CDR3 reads TGTGCCAGCAGCGAGGGCCGGGCGGCTAAAGAGACCCAGTACTTC. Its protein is CASSEGRAAKETQYF.

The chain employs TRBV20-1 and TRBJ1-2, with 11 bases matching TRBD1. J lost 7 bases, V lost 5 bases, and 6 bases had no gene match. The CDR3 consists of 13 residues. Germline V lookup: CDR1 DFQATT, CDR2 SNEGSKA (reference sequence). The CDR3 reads CSAGRTGGRGYTF. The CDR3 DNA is TGCAGTGCTGGACGGACAGGGGGCCGTGGCTACACCTTC.

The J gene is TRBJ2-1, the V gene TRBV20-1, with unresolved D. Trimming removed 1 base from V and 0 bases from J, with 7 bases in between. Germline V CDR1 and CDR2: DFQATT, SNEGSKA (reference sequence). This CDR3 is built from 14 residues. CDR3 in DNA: TGCAGTGCTAGAGCGGGCCTCTCCTACAATGAGCAGTTCTTC. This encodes CSARAGLSYNEQFF.

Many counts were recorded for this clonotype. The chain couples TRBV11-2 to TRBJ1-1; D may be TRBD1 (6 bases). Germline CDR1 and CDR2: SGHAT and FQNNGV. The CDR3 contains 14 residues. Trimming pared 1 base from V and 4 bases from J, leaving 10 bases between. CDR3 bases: TGTGCCAGCAGCTTAGTGGGAGGGGGCACTGAAGCTTTCTTT. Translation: CASSLVGGGTEAFF. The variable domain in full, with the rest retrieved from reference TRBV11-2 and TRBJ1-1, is EAGVAQSPRYKIIEKRQSVAFWCNPISGHATLYWYQQILGQGPKLLIQFQNNGVVDDSQLPKDRFSAERLKGVDSTLKIQPAKLEDSAVYLCASSLVGGGTEAFFGQGTRLTVV.

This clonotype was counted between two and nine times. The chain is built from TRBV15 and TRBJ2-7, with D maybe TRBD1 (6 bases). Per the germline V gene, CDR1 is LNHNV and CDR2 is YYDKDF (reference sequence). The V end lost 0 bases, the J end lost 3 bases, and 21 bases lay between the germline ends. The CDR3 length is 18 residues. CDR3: CATSRDRSGDNFFYEQYF. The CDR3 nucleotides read TGTGCCACCAGCAGAGATCGGTCCGGGGACAACTTCTTCTACGAGCAGTACTTC.

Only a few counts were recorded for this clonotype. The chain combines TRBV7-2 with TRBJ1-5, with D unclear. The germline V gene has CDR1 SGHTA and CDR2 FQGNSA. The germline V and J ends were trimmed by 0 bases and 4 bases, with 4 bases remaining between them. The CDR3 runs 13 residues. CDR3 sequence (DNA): TGTGCCAGCAGCTTAGCTAGGAATCAGCCCCAGCATTTT. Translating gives CASSLARNQPQHF.

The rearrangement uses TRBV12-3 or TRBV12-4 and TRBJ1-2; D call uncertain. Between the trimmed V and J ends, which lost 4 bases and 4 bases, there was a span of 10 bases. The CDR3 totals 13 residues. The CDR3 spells CASSSGLTYGYTF. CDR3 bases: TGTGCCAGCAGTTCCGGGCTCACCTATGGCTACACCTTC.

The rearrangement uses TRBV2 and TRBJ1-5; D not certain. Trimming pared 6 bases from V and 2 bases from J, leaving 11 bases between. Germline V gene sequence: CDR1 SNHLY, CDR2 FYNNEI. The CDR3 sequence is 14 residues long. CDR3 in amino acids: CASSKGSGNQPQHF. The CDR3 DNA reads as TGTGCCAGCAGCAAGGGCAGTGGCAATCAGCCCCAGCATTTT.

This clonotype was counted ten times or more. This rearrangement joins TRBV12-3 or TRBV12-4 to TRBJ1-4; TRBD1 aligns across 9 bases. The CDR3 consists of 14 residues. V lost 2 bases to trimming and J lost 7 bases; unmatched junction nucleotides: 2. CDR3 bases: TGTGCCAGCAGTTTAAACAGGGGGCGTGAAAAACTGTTTTTT. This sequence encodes CASSLNRGREKLFF.

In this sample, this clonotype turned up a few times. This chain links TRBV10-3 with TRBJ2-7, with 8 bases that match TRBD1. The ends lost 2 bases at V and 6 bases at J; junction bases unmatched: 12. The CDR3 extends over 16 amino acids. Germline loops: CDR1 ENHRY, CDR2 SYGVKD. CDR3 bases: TGTGCCATCAGTGAGACCTCGTACGAGACAGGGGCCGAGCAGTACTTC. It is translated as CAISETSYETGAEQYF.

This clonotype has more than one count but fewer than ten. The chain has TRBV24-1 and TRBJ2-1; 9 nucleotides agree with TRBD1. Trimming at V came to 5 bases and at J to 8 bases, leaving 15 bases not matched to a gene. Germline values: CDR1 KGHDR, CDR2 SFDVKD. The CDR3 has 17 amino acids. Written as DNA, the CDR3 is TGTGCCACCAGTGCAACTTCCGGGACAGGGTTTTTCGATGAGCAGTTCTTC. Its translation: CATSATSGTGFFDEQFF.

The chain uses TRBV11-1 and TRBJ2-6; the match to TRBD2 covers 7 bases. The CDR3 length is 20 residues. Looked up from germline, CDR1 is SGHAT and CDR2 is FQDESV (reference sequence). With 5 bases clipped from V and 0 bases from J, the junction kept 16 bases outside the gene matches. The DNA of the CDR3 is TGTGCCAGCAGCCCCGAGTACCCGATGTCGGGGGGCTCTGGGGCCAACGTCCTGACTTTC. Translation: CASSPEYPMSGGSGANVLTF.

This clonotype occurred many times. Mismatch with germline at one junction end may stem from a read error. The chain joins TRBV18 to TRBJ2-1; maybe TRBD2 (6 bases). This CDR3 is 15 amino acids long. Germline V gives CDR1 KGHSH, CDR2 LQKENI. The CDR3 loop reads CASGGTGSSHNEQFF. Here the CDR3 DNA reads TGTGCCAGCGGCGGGACGGGGTCCTCCCACAATGAGCAGTTCTTC.

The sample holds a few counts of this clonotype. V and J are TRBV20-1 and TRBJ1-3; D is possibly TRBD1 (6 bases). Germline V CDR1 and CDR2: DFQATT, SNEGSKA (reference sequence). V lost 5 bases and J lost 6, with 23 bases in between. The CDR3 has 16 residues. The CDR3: CSAEDRNGRWENTIYF. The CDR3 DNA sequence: TGCAGTGCTGAAGACAGGAACGGGCGGTGGGAAAACACCATATATTTT.